These 18 T cell receptor beta chains were all obtained from the same sample, sequenced in a study of PD-1 blockade in mismatch repair-deficient tumors. Profiling relied on immunoSEQ multiplex PCR, and the TCRdb table lists in-frame clones only, not all of them. This table holds tens of thousands of clones, about 85% found once. The sample was peripheral blood, taken 12 weeks after starting pembrolizumab. These receptors were taken from an adult with mismatch repair-deficient cancer.

This chain uses TRBV12-5 with TRBJ1-4; D not certain. The CDR3 is made up of 16 amino acids. Trimming cost V 3 bases and J 2 bases, with 13 bases left between them. Germline V gene data show CDR1 as LGHNT and CDR2 as FRNRAP. The CDR3 is CASGFLGSPTNEKLFF. CDR3 sequence (DNA): TGTGCTAGTGGTTTCTTGGGTTCTCCCACTAATGAAAAACTGTTTTTT.

V and J are TRBV28 and TRBJ2-7; either TRBD1 or TRBD2 may supply D (5 bases each). V lost 5 bases and J lost 3, with 14 bases in between. In germline, CDR1 is MDHEN, CDR2 SYDVKM. This CDR3 contains 14 residues. CDR3 loop: CASSPPGAGYEQYF. In nucleotides, the CDR3 is TGTGCCAGCAGTCCTCCCGGGGCAGGCTACGAGCAGTACTTC.

The chain has TRBV4-2 and TRBJ2-3; the match to TRBD2 covers 12 bases. Germline V CDR1 and CDR2: LGHNA, YNFKEQ. Losses at the gene ends were 0 bases for V and 6 bases for J; bases not matched to a gene: 22. The CDR3 has 22 residues. CDR3 in amino acids: CASSQDLNTLSASGRDRDTQYF. Here the CDR3 DNA reads TGTGCCAGCAGCCAAGATCTGAATACCCTTTCGGCTAGCGGGAGGGATAGGGATACGCAGTATTTT.

The rearrangement uses TRBV5-1 and TRBJ1-2; 7 bases map to TRBD1. Trimming at V came to 4 bases and at J to 4 bases, leaving 7 bases not matched to a gene. CDR1 is SGHRS and CDR2 is YFSETQ in the germline V gene. The length of the CDR3 is 14 residues. CDR3 protein: CASSRDRQIYGYTF. The DNA for the CDR3 is TGCGCCAGCAGCAGGGACAGACAAATCTATGGCTACACCTTC.

The chain has TRBV4-3 and TRBJ2-1, with unresolved D. Germline CDR1 is LGHNA and CDR2 is YSLEER. The CDR3 runs 15 residues. V was clipped by 0 bases and J by 2 bases, with 8 bases between them. CDR3 DNA sequence: TGCGCCAGCAGCCAAGACAGAGACCCCTACAATGAGCAGTTCTTC. This gives the protein CASSQDRDPYNEQFF.

This clone was counted a single time. The rearrangement joins TRBV5-1 to TRBJ2-3, with 7 bases lining up with TRBD1. In germline, CDR1 is SGHRS, CDR2 YFSETQ. This CDR3 has 17 residues. V was clipped by 4 bases and J by 0 bases; unmatched bases: 11. CDR3 in amino acids: CASSALDRRPSTDTQYF. Written as DNA, the CDR3 is TGCGCCAGCAGCGCCCTGGACAGGCGCCCTAGCACAGATACGCAGTATTTT.

The V and J genes are TRBV5-1 and TRBJ2-5, with TRBD2 matching over 9 bases. CDR1 is SGHRS, CDR2 YFSETQ, per germline. V shed 4 bases and J 5 bases; nucleotides not matched to a gene: 6. The CDR3 runs to 14 residues. DNA for the CDR3: TGCGCCAGCAGCGAAGGACTAGCGATCGAGACCCAGTACTTC. The encoded protein is CASSEGLAIETQYF.

The rearrangement uses TRBV19 and TRBJ2-1; a weak D match, TRBD2 (6 bases). Germline V gene sequence: CDR1 LNHDA, CDR2 SQIVND (reference sequence). V lost 3 bases to trimming and J lost 3 bases, with 15 bases between them. The CDR3 length is 16 residues. The CDR3 DNA reads as TGTGCCAGTAGTATCGTTCTTAGCGGAAACTACAATGAGCAGTTCTTC. Its protein product is CASSIVLSGNYNEQFF.

With respect to this clone: At the DNA level, this CDR3 is encoded by other sequences in the same sample as well. The J gene is TRBJ2-3, the V gene TRBV4-2; the D gene is possibly TRBD2 (6 bases). This CDR3 spans 15 amino acids. Germline lookup yields CDR1 LGHNA and CDR2 YNFKEQ. The V gene lost 1 base and the J gene lost 4 bases, with 12 bases spanning the gap. CDR3 protein: CASSQGSGEADTQYF. CDR3 nucleotide sequence: TGTGCCAGCAGCCAAGGATCGGGAGAGGCAGATACGCAGTATTTT.

V is TRBV5-1 and J is TRBJ2-7, with 16 positions matching TRBD2. The CDR3 is 17 residues long. In germline, CDR1 is SGHRS, CDR2 YFSETQ. Trimming at V came to 5 bases and at J to 3 bases, leaving 8 bases not matched to a gene. The CDR3 here is CASREGLAGGPVYEQYF. The CDR3 region has the DNA TGCGCCAGCAGGGAGGGACTAGCGGGAGGGCCTGTCTACGAGCAGTACTTC.

V gene TRBV2 combines with J gene TRBJ2-1; 7 bases line up with TRBD2. Trimming at V came to 8 bases and at J to 8 bases, leaving 15 bases not matched to a gene. The CDR3 runs to 15 residues. Germline V gives CDR1 SNHLY, CDR2 FYNNEI. The CDR3 sequence: CASSIGLGPGDEQFF. Written as DNA, the CDR3 is TGTGCCAGCTCTATTGGACTAGGGCCTGGGGATGAGCAGTTCTTC.

The DNA of the CDR3 is TGCGCCAGCAGCCCCACAGGGGATCCTAACTATGGCTACACCTTC. Translated, it gives CASSPTGDPNYGYTF. The chain carries TRBV5-1 and TRBJ1-2, with 7 bases fitting TRBD1. V lost 4 bases to trimming and J lost 0 bases; unmatched junction nucleotides: 6. The germline gives CDR1 SGHRS, CDR2 YFSETQ. The CDR3 is 15 amino acids.

The rearrangement uses TRBV7-2 and TRBJ1-1; 7 nucleotides agree with TRBD1. Germline lookup yields CDR1 SGHTA and CDR2 FQGNSA. The trim removed 1 base at V and 5 bases at J, leaving 4 bases unmatched. The CDR3 has 14 residues. CDR3 in amino acids: CASSLVVTGTEAFF. CDR3 nucleotides: TGTGCCAGCAGCTTAGTGGTGACAGGGACTGAAGCTTTCTTT.

V usage is TRBV19 and J usage is TRBJ1-1; tentatively, D is TRBD1 (6 bases). Trimming left V 3 bases short and J 8 bases short, with 13 bases between. The CDR3 consists of 13 residues. From germline, CDR1 is LNHDA and CDR2 SQIVND (reference sequence). The CDR3 bases are TGTGCCAGTAGTATTCAGGGGAGGTCCGAAGCTTTCTTT. Its protein product is CASSIQGRSEAFF.

V usage is TRBV30 and J usage is TRBJ1-2; 7 nucleotides align to TRBD1. The CDR3 loop spans 13 amino acids. Germline CDR1 GTSNPN, CDR2 SVGIG (reference sequence). With 0 bases clipped from V and 7 bases from J, the junction kept 5 bases outside the gene matches. The chain's CDR3 is CAWSVLEGAGYTF. For the CDR3, the DNA is TGTGCCTGGAGTGTACTCGAGGGGGCTGGCTACACCTTC.

About this clone itself: Other DNA sequences from this sample encode an identical CDR3 as well. The chain carries TRBV6-5 and TRBJ1-3; D is unclear. Trimming took 5 bases from V and 4 from J, leaving 6 bases between them. Germline assignment: CDR1 MNHEY and CDR2 SVGAGI. The CDR3 spans 12 residues. The CDR3 protein is CASSGGGNTIYF. The CDR3 region has the DNA TGTGCCAGCAGTGGAGGAGGAAACACCATATATTTT.

The V gene is TRBV5-6, the J gene TRBJ1-1; no clear D. Germline CDR1 SGHDT, CDR2 YYEEEE. V shed 0 bases and J shed 7 bases, with 22 bases lying between them. This CDR3 comprises 17 residues. This chain's CDR3 is CASSLAAALSESNEAFF. Written as DNA, the CDR3 is TGTGCCAGCAGCTTGGCCGCGGCCCTTTCTGAATCCAATGAAGCTTTCTTT. Looking up the rest from reference TRBV5-6 and TRBJ1-1 gives the full variable domain: DAGVTQSPTHLIKTRGQQVTLRCSPKSGHDTVSWYQQALGQGPQFIFQYYEEEERQRGNFPDRFSGHQFPNYSSELNVNALLLGDSALYLCASSLAAALSESNEAFFGQGTRLTVV.

CDR3 nucleotide sequence: TGTGCCAGCAGTTACTCGATCCCCGGAAACGAGCAGTACTTC. It translates to CASSYSIPGNEQYF. The V and J genes are TRBV6-6 and TRBJ2-7; no definite D call. V was trimmed by 0 bases and J by 5 bases, leaving 11 bases between them. Germline V gives CDR1 MNHNY, CDR2 SVGAGI (reference sequence). This CDR3 comprises 14 residues.